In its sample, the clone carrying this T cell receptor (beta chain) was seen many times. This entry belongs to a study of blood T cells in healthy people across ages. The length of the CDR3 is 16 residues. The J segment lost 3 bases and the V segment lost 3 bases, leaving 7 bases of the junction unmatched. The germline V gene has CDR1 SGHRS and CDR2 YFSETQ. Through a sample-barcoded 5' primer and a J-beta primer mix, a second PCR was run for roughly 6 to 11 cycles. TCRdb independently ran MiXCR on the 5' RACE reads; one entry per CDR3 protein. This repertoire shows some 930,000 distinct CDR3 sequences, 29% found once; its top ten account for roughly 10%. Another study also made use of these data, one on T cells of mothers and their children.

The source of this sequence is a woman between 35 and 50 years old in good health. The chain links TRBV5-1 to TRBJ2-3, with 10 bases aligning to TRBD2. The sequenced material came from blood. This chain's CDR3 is CASSSGLARETDTQYF. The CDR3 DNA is TGCGCCAGCAGCTCGGGACTAGCGAGGGAGACAGATACGCAGTATTTT.